These 3 T cell receptor beta chains originate from one sample sequenced in a study of blood T cell repertoires in COVID-19. Sequenced by immunoSEQ multiplex PCR; TCRdb stores in-frame clones only, minus some. The table includes around 170,000 clones, 88% detected once. Sequencing used peripheral blood. These receptors all stem from a man aged 55 to 70 with acute or convalescent COVID-19.

Of note for this clone: Different DNA sequences within this sample yield the same CDR3. The chain has TRBV18 and TRBJ1-5; TRBD1 agrees at 7 bases. Germline CDR1 is KGHSH and CDR2 is LQKENI. The CDR3 is 14 residues long. After removal of 3 bases from V and 3 bases from J, the junction contained 2 bases not matched to a gene. The CDR3 spells CASSPGQPNQPQHF. CDR3 nucleotide sequence: TGTGCCAGCTCACCGGGACAGCCCAATCAGCCCCAGCATTTT.

The chain combines TRBV7-9 with TRBJ2-1; 13 bases agree with TRBD2. J was trimmed by 9 bases and V by 8 bases; bases with no gene match: 7. The CDR3 extends over 14 amino acids. Germline V gene data show CDR1 as SEHNR and CDR2 as FQNEAQ (reference sequence). The CDR3 protein is CASGTSGGASEQFF. CDR3 sequence (DNA): TGTGCCAGCGGAACTAGCGGGGGGGCTAGTGAGCAGTTCTTC.

V and J are TRBV7-9 and TRBJ1-5; 8 bases agree with TRBD1. There are 14 residues in the CDR3. The V gene's germline CDR1 is SEHNR and CDR2 FQNEAQ (reference sequence). After removal of 5 bases from V and 3 bases from J, the junction contained 3 bases not matched to a gene. In nucleotides, the CDR3 is TGTGCCAGCAGCGTACAGGGGGACAATCAGCCCCAGCATTTT. Translated: CASSVQGDNQPQHF.